These 5 T cell receptor beta chains were sequenced from one sample in a study of CD8 T cells in Susac syndrome. When the RNA was reverse transcribed, random hexamers were used with an input of roughly 0.5 to 1 ug. TCRdb reprocessed the immunoSEQ multiplex PCR reads with MiXCR, giving one entry per CDR3 protein. The sample yields about 49,000 distinct CDR3 sequences, more than 85% seen once. The sample taken for sequencing was CD8+ T cells from PBMCs. The receptor set was obtained from a human donor in good health.

The V gene is TRBV19, the J gene TRBJ2-1; maybe TRBD1 (5 bases). V was shortened by 3 bases and J by 5 bases, with 14 bases between the two germline ends. The germline V gene has CDR1 LNHDA and CDR2 SQIVND (reference sequence). There are 15 residues in the CDR3. CDR3 nucleotide sequence: TGTGCCAGTAGTATTTGGGGCAGCAGTAACAATGAGCAGTTCTTC. Its protein product is CASSIWGSSNNEQFF.

This chain uses TRBV7-9 with TRBJ2-7; D tentatively reads TRBD1 or TRBD2 (5 bases each). Trimming cost V 1 base and J 7 bases, with 8 bases left between them. The CDR3 has 12 residues. The germline gives CDR1 SEHNR, CDR2 FQNEAQ (reference sequence). The CDR3 is CASSLGGDEQYF. The CDR3 DNA sequence: TGTGCCAGCAGCTTAGGAGGGGATGAGCAGTACTTC. Full variable domain (remainder filled in from reference TRBV7-9 and TRBJ2-7): DTGVSQNPRHKITKRGQNVTFRCDPISEHNRLYWYRQTLGQGPEFLTYFQNEAQLEKSRLLSDRFSAERPKGSFSTLEIQRTEQGDSAMYLCASSLGGDEQYFGPGTRLTVT.

J is TRBJ2-5 and V is TRBV7-6; D unresolved. Germline-derived CDR1 and CDR2 are SGHVS and FNYEAQ. The CDR3 is 12 amino acids. Between the trimmed V and J ends, which lost 2 bases and 5 bases, there was a span of 6 bases. For the CDR3, the DNA is TGTGCCAGCAGCTTACTCGGGGAGACCCAGTACTTC. Amino acids: CASSLLGETQYF.

This chain links TRBV7-9 with TRBJ1-1; D is possibly TRBD1 (6 bases). CDR3 length: 13 residues. V was trimmed by 6 bases and J by 1 base, leaving 9 bases between them. Looked up from germline, CDR1 is SEHNR and CDR2 is FQNEAQ (reference sequence). The CDR3: CASRSTGNTEAFF. The CDR3 nucleotides read TGTGCCAGCAGATCGACAGGGAACACTGAAGCTTTCTTT.

The J gene is TRBJ2-2, the V gene TRBV4-1; 7 bases align to TRBD2. Germline CDR1 and CDR2: MGHRA and YSYEKL. This CDR3 spans 15 amino acids. V lost 0 bases, J lost 7 bases, and 5 bases stayed unmatched. For the CDR3, the DNA is TGCGCCAGCAGCCAAGAGAGCGGGACGGGCGGGGAGCTGTTTTTT. Its translation: CASSQESGTGGELFF.